This T cell receptor (beta chain) was found in a study of T cells in Graves' hyperthyroidism and ophthalmopathy. This clonotype came up many times. The antigen is not known. Disease duration was under 3 months in the ophthalmopathy patients, who also had a Clinical Activity Score of at least 3 and a NOSPECS grade of at least 4. Lactation, pregnancy, other autoimmune disease or uncontrolled infection led to exclusion of patients. Diagnosing involved the use of clinical symptoms, serum thyroxine and TRAb, thyroid ultrasound and orbital computed tomography. Study results and limitations: Blood held most thyroid clonotypes expanded above 0.001 frequency.

The germline V and J ends were trimmed by 7 bases and 3 bases, with 13 bases remaining between them. CDR3 length: 14 amino acids. CDR1 SNHLY and CDR2 FYNNEI come from the germline V gene. Researchers took RNA transcripts and amplified the TCR beta CDR3 regions from them. Primed by the HTBI set, a first-round RT-PCR was run on the TCR CDR3. TCRdb called the multiplex PCR reads again in MiXCR, with one record for every CDR3 protein. The table lists around 540,000 distinct CDR3 sequences, 16% of them singletons. The chain joins TRBV2 to TRBJ2-1; no clear D gene. The sequencing input was blood. This receptor was identified in a woman aged 25-40 years with Graves' ophthalmopathy. This chain's CDR3 is CASTPSPIYNEQFF. CDR3 DNA sequence: TGTGCCAGCACCCCCAGCCCCATCTACAATGAGCAGTTCTTC.